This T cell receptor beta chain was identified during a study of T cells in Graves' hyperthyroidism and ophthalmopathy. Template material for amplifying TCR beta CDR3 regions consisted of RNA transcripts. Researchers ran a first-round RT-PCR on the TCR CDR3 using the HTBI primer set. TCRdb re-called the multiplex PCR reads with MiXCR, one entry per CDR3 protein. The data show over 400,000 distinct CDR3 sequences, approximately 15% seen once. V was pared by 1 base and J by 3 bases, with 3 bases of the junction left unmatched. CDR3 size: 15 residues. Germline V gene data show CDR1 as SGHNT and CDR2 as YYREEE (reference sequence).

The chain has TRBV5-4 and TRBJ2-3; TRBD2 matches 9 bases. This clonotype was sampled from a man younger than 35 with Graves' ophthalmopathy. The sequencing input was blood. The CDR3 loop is CASSLYLAGTDTQYF. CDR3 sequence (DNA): TGTGCCAGCAGCTTGTACCTAGCGGGAACAGATACGCAGTATTTT.